The 3 T cell receptor beta chains presented below share a single source sample, sequenced in a study of cytomegalovirus exposure and HLA in healthy donors. It was with 60 Vbeta and 13 Jbeta primers that the PCR ran. The table came from immunoSEQ multiplex PCR; TCRdb's copy has only in-frame clones and leaves some out. Here the sample spans 180,000 or so clones, around 75% being singletons. The material sequenced was PBMCs. The receptor set was obtained from a woman between 40 and 50 years old in good health and CMV-seropositive.

This chain joins TRBV4-1 and TRBJ1-2, with D perhaps matching TRBD1 (5 bases). This CDR3 contains 15 residues. Germline loops: CDR1 MGHRA, CDR2 YSYEKL. Trimming left V 4 bases short and J 6 bases short, with 18 bases between. The CDR3 DNA reads as TGCGCCAGCAGCCGCGATCCTTCGGGGGATGATGGCTACACCTTC. Translated, it gives CASSRDPSGDDGYTF.

This clone was seen a handful of times. The chain has TRBV13 and TRBJ2-3, with D tentatively TRBD2 (6 bases). This CDR3 has 16 residues. V dropped 0 bases and J dropped 3 bases, with 13 bases sitting between them. Germline V gene sequence: CDR1 PRHDT, CDR2 FYEKMQ (reference sequence). The CDR3 coding sequence is TGTGCCAGCAGCTTAGGGCTGGGGGGATTGACAGATACGCAGTATTTT. Its protein is CASSLGLGGLTDTQYF.

V gene TRBV2 combines with J gene TRBJ1-1; D is ambiguous. V shed 8 bases and J shed 5 bases, with 21 bases lying between them. The CDR3 consists of 15 residues. Germline assignment: CDR1 SNHLY and CDR2 FYNNEI. The CDR3 sequence is CASQDGQPGGTEAFF. As DNA, the CDR3 is TGTGCCAGCCAGGATGGGCAACCAGGAGGTACTGAAGCTTTCTTT.